Detailed here is one TCR beta chain. Donation came from healthy Caucasian individuals in Russia who were aged about 6 to 100. Per sample, no less than 5 micrograms of total RNA were extracted. PCR was performed a second time for roughly 7 to 11 cycles using a sample-barcoded 5' primer and a J-beta primer mix. Each cDNA molecule carried a tag from a template-switch adaptor that contained 12 random nucleotides. From the 5' RACE reads, TCRdb called clonotypes with MiXCR, one entry per CDR3 protein. Of approximately 1.5 million distinct CDR3 sequences in the sample, 34% were seen once. These data belong to a study of blood T cells in healthy people across ages. V shed 6 bases and J shed 1 base, with 16 bases lying between them. This CDR3 contains 15 residues. The germline gives CDR1 MGHRA, CDR2 YSYEKL.

This sequence was found in a woman aged 25 to 39 in good health. The sequenced material came from blood. The gene calls are TRBV4-1 and TRBJ2-7; no clear D gene. The CDR3, as DNA: TGCGCCAGCAGACCTACGGCGGTGGGATCCTACGAGCAGTACTTC. Amino acids: CASRPTAVGSYEQYF.